These 17 T cell receptor beta chains were all obtained from the same sample, sequenced in a study of blood T cell repertoires in COVID-19. The table came from immunoSEQ multiplex PCR; TCRdb's copy has only in-frame clones and leaves some out. The sample lists roughly 140,000 clones; over 70% were seen once. Sequencing was performed on peripheral blood. The receptors were sampled from a man between 60 and 75 years old with acute or convalescent COVID-19.

The chain is built from TRBV5-4 and TRBJ1-5; 7 bases line up with TRBD1. The V and J ends lost 4 bases and 10 bases, in that order; junction bases with no gene match: 14. This CDR3 contains 15 residues. Germline V gene sequence: CDR1 SGHNT, CDR2 YYREEE (reference sequence). CDR3 nucleotides: TGTGCCAGCAGCCCAGGGAAACAGGGGAACGAACCCCAGCATTTT. This translates into CASSPGKQGNEPQHF.

The chain joins TRBV2 to TRBJ1-4, with a tentative D call TRBD1 (5 bases). Germline V CDR1 and CDR2: SNHLY, FYNNEI. Trimming removed 6 bases at V and 8 bases at J, with 16 bases between. The CDR3 consists of 14 residues. CDR3 nucleotide sequence: TGTGCCAGCAGGCTGGAACGGGGGAAAGAAAAACTGTTTTTT. It translates to CASRLERGKEKLFF.

The V call is TRBV6-5, the J call TRBJ2-1; 8 bases fit TRBD2. Per germline, CDR1 MNHEY and CDR2 SVGAGI. The CDR3 loop spans 15 amino acids. V was pared by 5 bases and J by 1 base, with 4 bases of the junction left unmatched. CDR3 bases: TGTGCCAGCAGTCCCGGGGGGGGGTCCTACAATGAGCAGTTCTTC. Encoded protein: CASSPGGGSYNEQFF.

This chain uses TRBV9 with TRBJ1-1; D possibly corresponds to TRBD1 (6 bases). There are 15 residues in the CDR3. V lost 4 bases to trimming and J lost 1 base, with 14 bases between them. Germline CDR1 SGDLS, CDR2 YYNGEE. This CDR3 is CASSPSGQSNTEAFF. The CDR3 nucleotides read TGTGCCAGCAGCCCCTCTGGACAGTCGAACACTGAAGCTTTCTTT. Full variable domain (outside the CDR3, taken from reference TRBV9 and TRBJ1-1): DSGVTQTPKHLITATGQRVTLRCSPRSGDLSVYWYQQSLDQGLQFLIQYYNGEERAKGNILERFSAQQFPDLHSELNLSSLELGDSALYFCASSPSGQSNTEAFFGQGTRLTVV.

This clone has only one observation. The gene calls are TRBV24-1 and TRBJ2-1; TRBD2 might be the D (5 bases). CDR1 and CDR2 (germline): KGHDR, SFDVKD. The CDR3 is 13 amino acids. Trimming cost V 1 base and J 10 bases, with 10 bases left between them. The CDR3 loop is CATSDFNREEQFF. The CDR3 region has the DNA TGTGCCACCAGTGATTTCAACCGGGAAGAGCAGTTCTTC.

V and J are TRBV27 and TRBJ2-3, with 8 bases identical to TRBD1. The V gene end was trimmed by 5 bases and the J gene end by 11 bases; junction bases not matched to a gene: 30. Per the germline V gene, CDR1 is MNHEY and CDR2 is SMNVEV (reference sequence). This CDR3 has 20 residues. CDR3 sequence: CASSPTGDPPERLFRYGQYF. The CDR3 DNA reads as TGTGCCAGCAGTCCGACAGGGGACCCCCCAGAACGGCTTTTCCGGTATGGGCAGTATTTT.

CDR3 sequence: CASRDPRRTYEQYF. In DNA, the CDR3 is TGTGCCAGCAGAGACCCGCGCAGGACCTACGAGCAGTACTTC. The chain recombines TRBV6-5 with TRBJ2-7; no firm D call. CDR1 MNHEY and CDR2 SVGAGI come from the germline V gene. Trimming removed 6 bases from V and 2 bases from J, with 14 bases in between. The CDR3 totals 14 residues.

The chain uses TRBV24-1 and TRBJ2-1, with TRBD1 as a possible D gene (6 bases). This CDR3 is 12 amino acids long. Germline loops: CDR1 KGHDR, CDR2 SFDVKD. The V end lost 5 bases, the J end lost 10 bases, and 11 bases lay between the germline ends. DNA of the CDR3: TGTGCCACCAGTGCTGACAGGAGAGAGCAGTTCTTC. The encoded protein is CATSADRREQFF.

CDR3 loop: CASSRGNAYEQYF. As DNA, the CDR3 is TGCGCCAGCAGCAGGGGAAATGCCTACGAGCAGTACTTC. This rearrangement joins TRBV5-1 to TRBJ2-7, with D maybe TRBD1 (5 bases). V dropped 4 bases and J dropped 2 bases, with 10 bases sitting between them. Germline V gene lookup returns CDR1 SGHRS and CDR2 YFSETQ. The CDR3 has 13 amino acids.

The gene calls are TRBV27 and TRBJ2-7; D may be TRBD2 (5 bases). The CDR3 totals 13 residues. Trimming removed 3 bases at V and 3 bases at J, with 9 bases between. CDR1 is MNHEY and CDR2 is SMNVEV in the germline V gene (reference sequence). The CDR3 sequence: CASSLGRYYEQYF. The CDR3 DNA is TGTGCCAGCAGTTTGGGGAGATACTACGAGCAGTACTTC.

The chain recombines TRBV27 with TRBJ1-5; 7 bases map to TRBD1. Per germline, CDR1 MNHEY and CDR2 SMNVEV (reference sequence). Germline trimming cut 3 bases from V and 8 bases from J; bases unmatched to any gene: 10. This CDR3 region has 15 residues. The CDR3 protein is CASSLAGQGVEPQHF. The CDR3 DNA follows: TGTGCCAGCAGTTTGGCGGGGCAGGGGGTGGAGCCCCAGCATTTT.

The chain recombines TRBV4-3 with TRBJ2-2; TRBD1 aligns across 8 bases. V lost 1 base, J lost 4 bases, and 8 bases stayed unmatched. Per germline, CDR1 LGHNA and CDR2 YSLEER. The CDR3 extends over 17 amino acids. The CDR3 DNA reads as TGCGCCAGCAGCCAAGCGCAGGGGGCGTCGGTCACCGGGGAGCTGTTTTTT. This codes for CASSQAQGASVTGELFF.

The V call is TRBV18, the J call TRBJ2-7; D is uncertain. V gave up 6 bases and J gave up 0 bases, with 15 bases separating them. Germline V gene sequence: CDR1 KGHSH, CDR2 LQKENI. The CDR3 is 15 residues long. The CDR3 region is CASSLKSERSYEQYF. The CDR3 DNA reads TGTGCCAGCTCCCTAAAGAGTGAGCGCTCCTACGAGCAGTACTTC.

CDR3: CASTNGGQGGYGYTF. The CDR3 DNA sequence: TGTGCCAGCACCAACGGGGGACAGGGGGGCTATGGCTACACCTTC. The chain joins TRBV6-5 to TRBJ1-2; 11 positions agree with TRBD1. The CDR3 runs 15 residues. After removal of 7 bases from V and 4 bases from J, the junction contained 8 bases not matched to a gene. Germline V gene lookup returns CDR1 MNHEY and CDR2 SVGAGI.

V and J are TRBV5-1 and TRBJ2-2; perhaps TRBD2 as D (5 bases). The CDR3 spans 15 residues. Trimming left V 2 bases short and J 5 bases short, with 13 bases between. Germline lookup yields CDR1 SGHRS and CDR2 YFSETQ. The CDR3 coding sequence is TGCGCCAGCAGCTTACTAGTGTTCGGGACCGGGGAGCTGTTTTTT. The encoded protein is CASSLLVFGTGELFF.

This rearrangement joins TRBV19 to TRBJ1-3; TRBD1 might be the D (5 bases). Germline values: CDR1 LNHDA, CDR2 SQIVND (reference sequence). This CDR3 spans 12 amino acids. Trimming shortened V by 7 bases and J by 1 base, and 5 bases separated the two germline ends. The CDR3 bases are TGTGCCAGTAAGGGGTCTGGAAACACCATATATTTT. As protein: CASKGSGNTIYF. Using reference TRBV19 and TRBJ1-3 for the parts outside the CDR3, the full variable domain is DGGITQSPKYLFRKEGQNVTLSCEQNLNHDAMYWYRQDPGQGLRLIYYSQIVNDFQKGDIAEGYSVSREKKESFPLTVTSAQKNPTAFYLCASKGSGNTIYFGEGSWLTVV.

This chain joins TRBV3-1 (or the pseudogene TRBV3-2) and TRBJ2-7; D possibly corresponds to TRBD2 (7 bases). The length of the CDR3 is 16 residues. Germline V lookup: CDR1 LGHDT, CDR2 YNNKEL (reference sequence). The ends were cut back, 3 bases at V and 2 bases at J, with 17 bases in the middle. The CDR3 region is CASSHLIGGAAYEQYF. CDR3 DNA sequence: TGTGCCAGCAGCCACTTGATAGGGGGGGCAGCCTACGAGCAGTACTTC.